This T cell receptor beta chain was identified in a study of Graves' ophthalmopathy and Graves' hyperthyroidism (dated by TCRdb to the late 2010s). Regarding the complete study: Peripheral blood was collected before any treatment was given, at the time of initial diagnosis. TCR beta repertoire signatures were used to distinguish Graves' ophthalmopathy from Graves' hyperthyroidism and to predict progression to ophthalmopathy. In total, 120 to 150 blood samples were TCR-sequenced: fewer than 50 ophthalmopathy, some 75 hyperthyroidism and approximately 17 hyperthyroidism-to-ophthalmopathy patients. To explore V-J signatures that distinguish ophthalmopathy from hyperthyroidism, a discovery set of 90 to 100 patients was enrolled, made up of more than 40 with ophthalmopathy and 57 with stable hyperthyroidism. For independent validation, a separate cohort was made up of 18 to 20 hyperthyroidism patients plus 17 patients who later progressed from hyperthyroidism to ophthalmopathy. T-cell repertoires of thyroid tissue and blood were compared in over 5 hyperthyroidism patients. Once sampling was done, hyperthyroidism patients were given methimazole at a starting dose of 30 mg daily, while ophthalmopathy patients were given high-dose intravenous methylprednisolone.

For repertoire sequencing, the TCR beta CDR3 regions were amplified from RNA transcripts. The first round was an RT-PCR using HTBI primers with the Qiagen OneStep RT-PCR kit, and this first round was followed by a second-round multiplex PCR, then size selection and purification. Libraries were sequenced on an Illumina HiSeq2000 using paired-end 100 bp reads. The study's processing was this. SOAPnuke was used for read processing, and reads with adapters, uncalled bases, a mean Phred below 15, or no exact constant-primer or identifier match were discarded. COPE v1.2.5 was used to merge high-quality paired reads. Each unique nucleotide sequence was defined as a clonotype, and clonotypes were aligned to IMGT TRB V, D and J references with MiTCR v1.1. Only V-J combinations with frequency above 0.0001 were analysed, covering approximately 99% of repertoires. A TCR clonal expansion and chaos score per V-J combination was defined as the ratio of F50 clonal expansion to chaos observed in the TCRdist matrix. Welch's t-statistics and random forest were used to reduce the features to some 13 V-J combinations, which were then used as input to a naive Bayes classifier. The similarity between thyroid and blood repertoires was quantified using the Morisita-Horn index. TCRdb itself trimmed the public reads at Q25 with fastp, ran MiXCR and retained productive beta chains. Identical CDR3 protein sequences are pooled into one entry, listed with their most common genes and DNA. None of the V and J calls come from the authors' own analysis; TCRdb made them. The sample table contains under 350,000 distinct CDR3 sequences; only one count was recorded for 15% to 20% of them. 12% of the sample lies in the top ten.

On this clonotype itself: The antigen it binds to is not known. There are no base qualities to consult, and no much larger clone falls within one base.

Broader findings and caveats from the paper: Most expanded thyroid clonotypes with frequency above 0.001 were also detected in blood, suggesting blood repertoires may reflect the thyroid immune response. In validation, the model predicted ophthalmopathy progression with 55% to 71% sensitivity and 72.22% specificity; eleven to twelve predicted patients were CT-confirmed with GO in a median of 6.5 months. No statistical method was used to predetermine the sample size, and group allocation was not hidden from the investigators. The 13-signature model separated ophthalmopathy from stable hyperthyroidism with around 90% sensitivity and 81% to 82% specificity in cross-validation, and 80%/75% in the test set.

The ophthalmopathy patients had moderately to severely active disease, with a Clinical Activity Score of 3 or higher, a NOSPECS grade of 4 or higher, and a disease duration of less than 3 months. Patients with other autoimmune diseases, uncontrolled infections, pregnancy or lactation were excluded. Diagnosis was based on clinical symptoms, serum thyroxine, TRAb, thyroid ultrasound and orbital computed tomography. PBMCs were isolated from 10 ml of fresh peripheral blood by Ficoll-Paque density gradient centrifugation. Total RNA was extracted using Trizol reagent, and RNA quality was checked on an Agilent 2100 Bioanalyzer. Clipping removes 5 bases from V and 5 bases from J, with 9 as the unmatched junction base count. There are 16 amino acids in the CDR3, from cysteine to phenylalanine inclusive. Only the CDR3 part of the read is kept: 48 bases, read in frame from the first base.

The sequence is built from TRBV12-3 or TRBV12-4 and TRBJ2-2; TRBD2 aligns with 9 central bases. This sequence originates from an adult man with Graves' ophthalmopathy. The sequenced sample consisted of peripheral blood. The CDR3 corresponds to CASSLLAGSRTGELFF. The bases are TGTGCCAGCAGTCTCCTAGCGGGATCGAGAACCGGGGAGCTGTTTTTT.